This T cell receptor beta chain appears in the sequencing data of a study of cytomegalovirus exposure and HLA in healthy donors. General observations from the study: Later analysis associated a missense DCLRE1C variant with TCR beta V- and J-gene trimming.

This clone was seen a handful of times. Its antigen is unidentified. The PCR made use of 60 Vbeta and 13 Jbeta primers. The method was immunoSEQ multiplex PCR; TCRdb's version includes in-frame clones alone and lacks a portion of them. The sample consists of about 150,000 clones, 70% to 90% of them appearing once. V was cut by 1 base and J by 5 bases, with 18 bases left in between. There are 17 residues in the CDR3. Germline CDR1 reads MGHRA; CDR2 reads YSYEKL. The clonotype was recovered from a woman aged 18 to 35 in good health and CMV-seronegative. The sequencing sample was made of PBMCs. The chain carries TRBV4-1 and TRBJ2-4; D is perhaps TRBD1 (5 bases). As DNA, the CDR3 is TGCGCCAGCAGCCAAGGGTTGTGGACAAGAGGTGAAAACATTCAGTACTTC. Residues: CASSQGLWTRGENIQYF.